This T cell receptor (beta chain) originates from a study of T cells after yellow fever vaccination. This CDR3 spans 13 amino acids. Trimming took off 3 bases at V and 5 bases at J, with 10 bases between the two ends. Using its own MiXCR run on the 5' RACE reads, TCRdb lists one record per CDR3 protein. The data contain over 300,000 distinct CDR3 sequences, roughly 4% of them singletons. This clonotype turned up a few times. The source was PBMCs, collected on the day of the yellow fever booster vaccination. The chain links TRBV12-3 or TRBV12-4 to TRBJ1-1; D not certain. The sequence came from a man aged 18 to 35 who received the YFV17D yellow fever vaccine. The chain's CDR3 is CASSFRVITEAFF. DNA of the CDR3: TGTGCCAGCAGTTTCCGGGTTATAACTGAAGCTTTCTTT.